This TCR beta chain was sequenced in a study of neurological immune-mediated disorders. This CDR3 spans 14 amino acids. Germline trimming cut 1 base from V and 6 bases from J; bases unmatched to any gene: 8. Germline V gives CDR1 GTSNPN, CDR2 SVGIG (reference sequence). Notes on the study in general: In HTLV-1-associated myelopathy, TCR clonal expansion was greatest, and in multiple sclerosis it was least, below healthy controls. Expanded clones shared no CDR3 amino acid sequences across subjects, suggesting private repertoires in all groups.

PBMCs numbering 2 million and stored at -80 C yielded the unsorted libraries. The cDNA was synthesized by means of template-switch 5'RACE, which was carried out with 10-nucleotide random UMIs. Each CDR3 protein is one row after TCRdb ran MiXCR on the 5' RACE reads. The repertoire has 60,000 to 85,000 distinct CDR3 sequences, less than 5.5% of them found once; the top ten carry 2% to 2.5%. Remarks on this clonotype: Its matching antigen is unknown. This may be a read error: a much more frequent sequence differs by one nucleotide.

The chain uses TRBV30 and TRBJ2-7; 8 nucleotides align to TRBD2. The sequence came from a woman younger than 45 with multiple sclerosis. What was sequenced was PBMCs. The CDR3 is CAWSEGLVGGEQYF. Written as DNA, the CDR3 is TGTGCCTGGAGTGAGGGACTAGTGGGAGGCGAGCAGTACTTC.